A single sample is the source of the 10 T cell receptor beta chains below, sequenced in a study of beta chain features in type 1 diabetes. Overall study findings and caveats: Shortening of TCRB CDR3s, moderate but significant, appeared in all four CD4+ subsets of Type 1 diabetes patients.

No cognate antigen is known for these TCRs. The entirety of the isolated RNA underwent reverse transcription, so expressed TCRB transcripts were sequenced. Here immunoSEQ multiplex PCR was the method, and the copy in TCRdb shows in-frame clones only, minus some. Among 130,000 or so clones listed, about 15% were seen once. The sequenced sample was central memory CD4+ T cells from blood. The receptors originated from a man aged 25 to 40 with type 1 diabetes.

J is TRBJ1-1 and V is TRBV5-6; D is perhaps TRBD1 (6 bases). The CDR3 consists of 15 residues. The germline V and J ends were trimmed by 0 bases and 5 bases, with 14 bases remaining between them. Per the germline V gene, CDR1 is SGHDT and CDR2 is YYEEEE. CDR3 DNA: TGTGCCAGCAGCTTGGTAAACAGGGATGGGACTGAAGCTTTCTTT. It translates to CASSLVNRDGTEAFF.

CDR3 DNA: TGTGCCAGCAGCACCGAAAACGGACAGGTTCATTCACCCCTCCACTTT. Protein sequence: CASSTENGQVHSPLHF. The gene calls are TRBV7-2 and TRBJ1-6; TRBD1 aligns across 7 bases. CDR1 is SGHTA, CDR2 FQGNSA, per germline. The CDR3 has 16 residues. The V and J ends lost 5 bases and 8 bases, in that order; junction bases with no gene match: 12.

The rearrangement links TRBV6-1 to TRBJ1-6; D is uncertain. This CDR3 spans 13 amino acids. The V gene's germline CDR1 is MNHNS and CDR2 SASEGT. V lost 6 bases and J 8 bases, leaving 11 bases between the germline ends. The CDR3: CASSDVSYSPLHF. DNA of the CDR3: TGTGCCAGCAGCGATGTAAGCTATTCACCCCTCCACTTT.

About this clone: A much larger clonotype is one base distant, so this may be a read error. This sample also contains other DNA sequences that code for the same CDR3. This sequence joins TRBV15 and TRBJ2-1, with 10 bases matching TRBD2. This CDR3 contains 16 residues. The germline V gene has CDR1 LNHNV and CDR2 YYDKDF (reference sequence). The CDR3 loop is CATSGGLADLNNEQFF. The CDR3 DNA follows: TGTGCCACCAGCGGAGGACTAGCGGATCTTAACAATGAACAGTTCTTC.

This clone was found a few times. This chain connects TRBV10-3 to TRBJ2-3; D is unclear. This CDR3 is 12 amino acids long. Trimming took off 5 bases at V and 2 bases at J, with 5 bases between the two ends. Germline CDR1 ENHRY, CDR2 SYGVKD. The CDR3 DNA follows: TGTGCCATCAGTCCTTCCACAGATACGCAGTATTTT. Translation gives CAISPSTDTQYF.

The rearrangement links TRBV7-9 to TRBJ2-6; possibly TRBD2 for D (5 bases). This CDR3 is built from 15 residues. Trimming shortened V by 3 bases and J by 0 bases, and 6 bases separated the two germline ends. CDR1 and CDR2 from the germline V gene are SEHNR and FQNEAQ (reference sequence). CDR3 protein: CASSFRDSGANVLTF. The CDR3 bases are TGTGCCAGCAGCTTCCGGGACTCTGGGGCCAACGTCCTGACTTTC.

The chain combines TRBV2 with TRBJ2-5, with D possibly being TRBD1 (6 bases). Looked up from germline, CDR1 is SNHLY and CDR2 is FYNNEI. V was pared by 9 bases and J by 2 bases, with 10 bases between. The CDR3 loop spans 12 amino acids. CDR3 region: CASRQEQETQYF. The CDR3 DNA follows: TGTGCCAGTCGACAGGAGCAAGAGACCCAGTACTTC.

This chain links TRBV29-1 with TRBJ2-5, with 8 bases fitting TRBD1. Germline V gene lookup returns CDR1 SQVTM and CDR2 ANQGSEA. The CDR3 has 14 residues. V gave up 6 bases and J gave up 5 bases; unmatched junction bases: 11. In nucleotides, the CDR3 is TGCAGCGTGGCCGACAGGGGTGGGTTTGAGACCCAGTACTTC. It is translated as CSVADRGGFETQYF. Combining the CDR3 with reference TRBV29-1 and TRBJ2-5 gives the whole variable domain SAVISQKPSRDICQRGTSLTIQCQVDSQVTMMFWYRQQPGQSLTLIATANQGSEATYESGFVIDKFPISRPNLTFSTLTVSNMSPEDSSIYLCSVADRGGFETQYFGPGTRLLVL.

This clone was detected ten times or more. The chain employs TRBV28 and TRBJ1-6, with TRBD1 as a possible D gene (5 bases). There are 15 residues in the CDR3. CDR1 is MDHEN, CDR2 SYDVKM, per germline. The V end lost 6 bases, the J end lost 4 bases, and 13 bases lay between the germline ends. This CDR3 is CASSQSGTYNSPLHF. For the CDR3, the DNA is TGTGCCAGCAGCCAATCCGGGACTTATAATTCACCCCTCCACTTT.

This clone was observed a few times. The rearrangement links TRBV6-1 to TRBJ1-5; D unresolved. Trimming pared 2 bases from V and 6 bases from J, leaving 14 bases between. The CDR3 is 15 amino acids. In germline, CDR1 is MNHNS, CDR2 SASEGT. CDR3 loop: CASSEWYSEGQPQHF. Written as DNA, the CDR3 is TGTGCCAGCAGTGAATGGTATTCGGAGGGTCAGCCCCAGCATTTT.